This entry describes one T cell receptor beta chain. Its antigen is currently unknown. Extraction yielded at least 5.5 micrograms of total RNA per sample. The V and J ends lost 6 bases and 6 bases respectively, with 15 bases between them. Germline lookup yields CDR1 MNHEY and CDR2 SVGEGT. The CDR3 contains 14 residues. Next came a second PCR, run for roughly 6 to 11 cycles, which used a sample-barcoded 5' primer along with a J-beta primer mix. TCRdb re-called the 5' RACE reads with MiXCR, one entry per CDR3 protein. The repertoire consists of hundreds of thousands of distinct CDR3 sequences, with about 52% occurring once and the leading ten covering around a third. This sample stems from a study of blood T cells in healthy people across ages. Study-level background: Per every two T cells, about one barcoded beta molecule was captured by template switching.

Regarding the study as a whole: Across the age range, TCR beta diversity per million T cells fell in a roughly linear way.

The TCR originated in a woman aged 55 to 70 in good health. The sequencing input was blood. This chain connects TRBV6-2 or TRBV6-3 to TRBJ1-5; a possible D gene is TRBD1 (5 bases). The CDR3 region has the DNA TGTGCCAGCAGCCGGGACTCTGAAGCTCAGCCCCAGCATTTT. This codes for CASSRDSEAQPQHF.